This T cell receptor (beta chain) derives from a study of human T cells and chemical hapten exposure. The wider study: It was small differences in pooled library volume that mainly caused per-sample TCR yields to vary.

Germline-derived CDR1 and CDR2 are SGHNT and YYREEE (reference sequence). V lost 4 bases, J lost 0 bases, and 2 bases stayed unmatched. This CDR3 contains 14 residues. TCRdb called the RACE reads again in MiXCR, with one record for every CDR3 protein. The table lists 35,000 to 50,000 distinct CDR3 sequences, around 4% of them singletons. This clonotype was picked up many times. Time point in this sample: healthy volunteer bleed at 2 weeks. The template was total RNA from unfractionated whole blood. What was sequenced was whole blood. This sequence originates from a female donor in good health. Some clones in this sample may be carry-over from other donors' samples. V and J are TRBV5-4 and TRBJ2-7; TRBD1 aligns across 9 bases. The CDR3 region is CASSHRGHSYEQYF. The CDR3, as DNA: TGTGCCAGCAGCCACAGGGGGCACTCCTACGAGCAGTACTTC.